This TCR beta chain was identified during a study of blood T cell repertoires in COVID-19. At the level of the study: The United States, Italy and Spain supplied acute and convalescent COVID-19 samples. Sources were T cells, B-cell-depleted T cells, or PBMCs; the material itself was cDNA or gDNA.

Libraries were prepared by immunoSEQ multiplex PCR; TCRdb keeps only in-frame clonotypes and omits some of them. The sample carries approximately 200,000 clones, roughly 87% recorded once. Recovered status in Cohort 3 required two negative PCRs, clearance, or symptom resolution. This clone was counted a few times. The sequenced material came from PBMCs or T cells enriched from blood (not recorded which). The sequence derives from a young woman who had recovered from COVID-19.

CDR3 nucleotide sequence: TGTGCCAGCAGCAGGACGGGAGGCAATCAGCCCCAGCATTTT. It encodes CASSRTGGNQPQHF. The rearrangement links TRBV7-9 to TRBJ1-5; D is unresolved. This CDR3 has 14 residues. Deletions cut 5 bases from V and 2 bases from J, with 10 bases between. Germline CDR1 is SEHNR and CDR2 is FQNEAQ (reference sequence).